The 27 T cell receptor beta chains listed next were all sequenced from one sample in a study of blood T cell repertoires in COVID-19. Measured with immunoSEQ multiplex PCR; TCRdb has only the in-frame clones, and not every one. The sample lists approximately 300,000 clones; around 88% were seen once. The sequencing input was peripheral blood. These receptors all stem from a woman between 50 and 59 years old with acute or convalescent COVID-19.

This clone has just one count. CDR3: CASSLVLAETQYF. For the CDR3, the DNA is TGCGCCAGCAGCTTGGTACTAGCGGAGACCCAGTACTTC. J is TRBJ2-5 and V is TRBV5-1, with 7 bases aligning to TRBD2. J gave up 5 bases and V 0 bases, and 1 base lay outside the gene matches. The CDR3 runs 13 residues. In germline, CDR1 is SGHRS, CDR2 YFSETQ. Using reference TRBV5-1 and TRBJ2-5 for the parts outside the CDR3, the full variable domain is KAGVTQTPRYLIKTRGQQVTLSCSPISGHRSVSWYQQTPGQGLQFLFEYFSETQRNKGNFPGRFSGRQFSNSRSEMNVSTLELGDSALYLCASSLVLAETQYFGPGTRLLVL.

This clone was seen a single time. The chain recombines TRBV24-1 with TRBJ1-1; D may be TRBD1 (6 bases). With 7 bases removed from V and 0 bases from J, the gap between germline ends came to 8 bases. Germline values: CDR1 KGHDR, CDR2 SFDVKD. CDR3 length: 13 amino acids. The DNA for the CDR3 is TGTGCCACCAGACAGGGTTTGAACACTGAAGCTTTCTTT. This encodes CATRQGLNTEAFF.

The V and J genes are TRBV6-5 and TRBJ2-7; 9 positions agree with TRBD2. The germline V gene encodes CDR1 MNHEY and CDR2 SVGAGI. The CDR3 covers 15 residues. With 2 bases clipped from V and 5 bases from J, the junction kept 7 bases outside the gene matches. The CDR3 sequence is CASSYILAGINEQYF. CDR3 nucleotide sequence: TGTGCCAGCAGTTACATACTAGCGGGTATCAACGAGCAGTACTTC.

V is TRBV28 and J is TRBJ1-5; D may be TRBD1 (5 bases). Germline assignment: CDR1 MDHEN and CDR2 SYDVKM. V lost 4 bases, J lost 5 bases, and 12 bases lay in between. This CDR3 is 14 amino acids long. CDR3 loop: CASSWRTGDQPQHF. The CDR3 DNA reads TGTGCCAGCAGTTGGAGAACAGGAGATCAGCCCCAGCATTTT.

The V and J genes are TRBV30 and TRBJ2-3, with TRBD2 as a possible D gene (5 bases). Germline V gene sequence: CDR1 GTSNPN, CDR2 SVGIG (reference sequence). The germline V and J ends were trimmed by 8 bases and 3 bases, with 21 bases remaining between them. The CDR3 spans 15 residues. The chain's CDR3 is CAAPRGLTGTDTQYF. CDR3 nucleotide sequence: TGTGCCGCCCCCCGCGGGCTAACGGGGACAGATACGCAGTATTTT.

The chain recombines TRBV6-2 or TRBV6-3 with TRBJ2-1; perhaps TRBD2 as D (5 bases). This CDR3 comprises 13 residues. Germline V gives CDR1 MNHEY, CDR2 SVGEGT. Trimming took 2 bases from V and 7 from J, leaving 9 bases between them. The CDR3 spells CASSYVQRNEQFF. CDR3 in DNA: TGTGCCAGCAGTTACGTCCAGCGGAATGAGCAGTTCTTC.

Worth noting for this clone: Relative to the germline gene, one junction end is altered; a read error may explain this. The chain is built from TRBV6-6 and TRBJ2-7; tentative D call: TRBD2 (6 bases). The CDR3 spans 12 residues. Germline V CDR1 and CDR2: MNHNY, SVGAGI (reference sequence). For the CDR3, the DNA is TGTGCCAGCAGTTACTCGGCGGGAACGGAGGACTTC. Its protein product is CASSYSAGTEDF.

This clone has more than one count but fewer than ten. The rearrangement joins TRBV6-5 to TRBJ2-1, with D unclear. Germline V gene sequence: CDR1 MNHEY, CDR2 SVGAGI. V dropped 5 bases and J dropped 5 bases, with 7 bases sitting between them. The CDR3 covers 12 residues. CDR3 loop: CASSPIDNEQFF. CDR3 sequence (DNA): TGTGCCAGCAGTCCTATCGACAATGAGCAGTTCTTC.

The chain joins TRBV11-2 to TRBJ2-3, with 7 bases aligning to TRBD2. Germline V CDR1 and CDR2: SGHAT, FQNNGV. V shed 5 bases, J shed 4 bases, and the junction held 12 bases outside the gene matches. The CDR3 runs to 16 residues. Here the CDR3 reads CASSLLRDYGADTQYF. CDR3 DNA sequence: TGTGCCAGCAGCCTACTCAGGGACTATGGAGCAGATACGCAGTATTTT. The complete variable domain, with remaining parts taken from reference TRBV11-2 and TRBJ2-3, reads EAGVAQSPRYKIIEKRQSVAFWCNPISGHATLYWYQQILGQGPKLLIQFQNNGVVDDSQLPKDRFSAERLKGVDSTLKIQPAKLEDSAVYLCASSLLRDYGADTQYFGPGTRLTVL.

The V and J genes are TRBV5-4 and TRBJ1-1; 9 bases agree with TRBD1. The CDR3 loop spans 14 amino acids. CDR1 and CDR2 (germline): SGHNT, YYREEE (reference sequence). V gave up 4 bases and J gave up 5 bases; unmatched junction bases: 6. CDR3 in DNA: TGTGCCAGCAGCCCACAGGGGGCGTTTACTGAAGCTTTCTTT. Protein sequence: CASSPQGAFTEAFF. The entire variable domain, with the rest obtained from reference TRBV5-4 and TRBJ1-1, is as follows: ETGVTQSPTHLIKTRGQQVTLRCSSQSGHNTVSWYQQALGQGPQFIFQYYREEENGRGNFPPRFSGLQFPNYSSELNVNALELDDSALYLCASSPQGAFTEAFFGQGTRLTVV.

The chain recombines TRBV6-4 with TRBJ1-6, with 7 bases that match TRBD1. V lost 6 bases to trimming and J lost 7 bases; unmatched junction nucleotides: 12. The CDR3 totals 16 residues. Germline V CDR1 and CDR2: MRHNA, SNTAGT. The CDR3 sequence is CASRNPGGTANSPLHF. The DNA for the CDR3 is TGTGCCAGCAGAAACCCAGGGGGGACAGCGAATTCACCCCTCCACTTT.

Points on this clone: The same CDR3 is also encoded by other DNA sequences in this sample. The chain links TRBV6-5 to TRBJ1-5; D possibly corresponds to TRBD1 (6 bases). Trimming removed 6 bases from V and 3 bases from J, with 12 bases in between. Germline V gives CDR1 MNHEY, CDR2 SVGAGI. CDR3 length equals 14 residues. As DNA, the CDR3 is TGTGCCAGCAGCCTCCAGGGGTACAATCAGCCCCAGCATTTT. Residues: CASSLQGYNQPQHF.

The V and J genes are TRBV5-4 and TRBJ2-5; 7 bases line up with TRBD2. In germline, CDR1 is SGHNT, CDR2 YYREEE (reference sequence). Unmatched junction bases numbered 6, after V lost 5 bases and J lost 2 bases. The CDR3 runs to 14 residues. The CDR3, as DNA: TGTGCCAGCAGATCCTCTAGCGGACAAGAGACCCAGTACTTC. This translates into CASRSSSGQETQYF. Based on the CDR3 plus reference TRBV5-4 and TRBJ2-5, the full variable domain is ETGVTQSPTHLIKTRGQQVTLRCSSQSGHNTVSWYQQALGQGPQFIFQYYREEENGRGNFPPRFSGLQFPNYSSELNVNALELDDSALYLCASRSSSGQETQYFGPGTRLLVL.

The chain joins TRBV30 to TRBJ1-1; 9 bases map to TRBD1. V trimming: 2 bases; J trimming: 5 bases; junction bases outside the gene matches: 3. Germline CDR1 and CDR2: GTSNPN and SVGIG (reference sequence). The CDR3 has 13 amino acids. In nucleotides, the CDR3 is TGTGCCTGGAGTACAGGGGGCTGGACTGAAGCTTTCTTT. Residues: CAWSTGGWTEAFF.

The chain employs TRBV23-1 and TRBJ2-7; TRBD2 aligns across 10 bases. TRBV23-1 is reported as an ORF; its role is uncertain. This CDR3 is built from 17 residues. V gave up 3 bases and J gave up 0 bases; unmatched junction bases: 8. The CDR3 is CASSHSPSGGFSYEQYF. In DNA form, the CDR3 reads TGCGCCAGCAGTCACTCACCTAGCGGGGGATTCTCCTACGAGCAGTACTTC.

The chain links TRBV30 to TRBJ1-6, with 9 nucleotides matching TRBD1. The trim removed 8 bases at V and 7 bases at J, leaving 9 bases unmatched. The CDR3 covers 14 residues. CDR1 is GTSNPN, CDR2 SVGIG, per germline (reference sequence). The CDR3 DNA follows: TGTGCCCGCCAGGGGACAGGGCCAAATTCACCCCTCCACTTT. It is translated as CARQGTGPNSPLHF.

The CDR3 DNA is TGTGCCAGCAGCTTGGGTCGCAGGGGCAATTCGGAAGCTTTCTTT. It yields the protein CASSLGRRGNSEAFF. This sequence joins TRBV5-8 and TRBJ1-1; a possible D gene is TRBD1 (6 bases). Trimming stripped 0 bases from V and 8 bases from J, with 17 bases between. Germline V gene data show CDR1 as SGHTS and CDR2 as YDEGEE. This CDR3 region has 15 residues.

The gene calls are TRBV5-1 and TRBJ1-1; weak D call: TRBD1 (6 bases). Per the germline V gene, CDR1 is SGHRS and CDR2 is YFSETQ. The length of the CDR3 is 13 residues. Trimming cost V 2 bases and J 14 bases, with 19 bases left between them. The DNA for the CDR3 is TGCGCCAGCAGCTTAAGCCGGGACACCCAAGGATTCTTT. Residues: CASSLSRDTQGFF.

This clone was detected once. The V call is TRBV19, the J call TRBJ1-5; no clear D. The CDR3 is made up of 15 amino acids. Germline CDR1 is LNHDA and CDR2 is SQIVND (reference sequence). V lost 4 bases to trimming and J lost 3 bases, with 13 bases between them. CDR3 amino acids: CASSKEQFYNQPQHF. The CDR3 DNA is TGTGCCAGTAGTAAGGAACAGTTTTACAATCAGCCCCAGCATTTT.

V and J are TRBV29-1 and TRBJ2-7; D remains ambiguous. Germline CDR1 reads SQVTM; CDR2 reads ANQGSEA. Trimming removed 1 base from V and 5 bases from J, with 12 bases in between. This CDR3 has 13 residues. The CDR3 nucleotides read TGCAGCGTTGAAGGTGGGCCGGTTCACGAGCAGTACTTC. This encodes CSVEGGPVHEQYF.

In the case of this clone: The junction departs from the called germline gene at one end, perhaps through a read error. This same CDR3 is encoded by further DNA sequences in the sample. The chain recombines TRBV7-3 with TRBJ1-3, with a tentative D call TRBD1 (6 bases). CDR1 and CDR2 from the germline V gene are SGHTA and FQGTGA. The CDR3 extends over 15 amino acids. CDR3 protein: CASSLSTGSGNTIYF. The CDR3 DNA sequence: TGTGCCAGTAGCTTATCGACAGGCTCTGGAAACACCATATATTTT.

The chain links TRBV19 to TRBJ2-1; 12 bases agree with TRBD2. This CDR3 contains 19 residues. Trimming at V came to 2 bases and at J to 6 bases, leaving 14 bases not matched to a gene. Germline V gene data show CDR1 as LNHDA and CDR2 as SQIVND (reference sequence). The CDR3 spells CASSITPSRSSGRVNEQFF. The CDR3 nucleotides are TGTGCCAGTAGTATAACCCCCTCTCGATCTAGCGGGAGGGTCAATGAGCAGTTCTTC.

The CDR3 loop reads CASSFRGINTEAFF. CDR3 in DNA: TGTGCCAGCAGCTTTCGGGGAATAAACACTGAAGCTTTCTTT. The rearrangement joins TRBV5-6 to TRBJ1-1; D is unresolved. The CDR3 loop spans 14 amino acids. V was trimmed by 2 bases and J by 2 bases, leaving 10 bases between them. From germline, CDR1 is SGHDT and CDR2 YYEEEE.

V gene TRBV14 combines with J gene TRBJ2-1; a possible D gene is TRBD1 (5 bases). V was cut by 1 base and J by 4 bases, with 5 bases left in between. Germline V lookup: CDR1 SGHDN, CDR2 FVKESK. This CDR3 spans 13 amino acids. In DNA form, the CDR3 reads TGTGCCAGCAGCCAAGGACAGTACAATGAGCAGTTCTTC. Amino acid sequence: CASSQGQYNEQFF. Filled out from reference TRBV14 and TRBJ2-1, the complete variable domain reads EAGVTQFPSHSVIEKGQTVTLRCDPISGHDNLYWYRRVMGKEIKFLLHFVKESKQDESGMPNNRFLAERTGGTYSTLKVQPAELEDSGVYFCASSQGQYNEQFFGPGTRLTVL.

The chain recombines TRBV7-2 with TRBJ2-7; 7 bases map to TRBD2. Losses at the gene ends were 0 bases for V and 5 bases for J; bases not matched to a gene: 1. The CDR3 extends over 13 amino acids. Germline lookup yields CDR1 SGHTA and CDR2 FQGNSA. The CDR3 DNA follows: TGTGCCAGCAGCTTAGCGGCGGGGGACGAGCAGTACTTC. Encoded protein: CASSLAAGDEQYF.

The J gene is TRBJ1-5, the V gene TRBV4-2, with a weak D call TRBD1 (6 bases). V lost 4 bases and J lost 0, with 16 bases in between. The V gene's germline CDR1 is LGHNA and CDR2 YNFKEQ. The CDR3 extends over 17 amino acids. The CDR3 reads CASSRTSGTLSNQPQHF. The CDR3 region has the DNA TGTGCCAGCAGCCGAACGTCCGGGACACTTAGCAATCAGCCCCAGCATTTT.

The chain carries TRBV19 and TRBJ2-7, with 9 bases matching TRBD2. The CDR3 is 13 residues long. CDR1 and CDR2 (germline): LNHDA, SQIVND (reference sequence). Trimming took 6 bases from V and 3 from J; bases not matched to a gene: 3. CDR3 bases: TGTGCCAGTAGCCTTAGCGGGAGCTACGAGCAGTACTTC. Protein: CASSLSGSYEQYF.